The 24 T cell receptor beta chains listed next were all sequenced from one sample in a study of shared clonotypes between healthy human individuals. Here immunoSEQ multiplex PCR was the method, and the copy in TCRdb shows in-frame clones only, minus some. Of more than 550,000 clones detected, 90% appear once; the ten largest clones hold roughly 36%. The material sequenced was memory CD8+ T cells from PBMCs. The subset is: CD45RO+ cells pooled with CCR7-negative TemRA cells. The receptors here all came from a man aged 18 to 29 in good health. Some clones in this sample may be carry-over from other donors' samples.

This chain connects TRBV27 to TRBJ2-1, with a tentative D call TRBD1 (5 bases). The V and J ends lost 5 bases and 4 bases respectively, with 9 bases between them. The germline V gene has CDR1 MNHEY and CDR2 SMNVEV (reference sequence). This CDR3 comprises 13 residues. This CDR3 is CASSDDRYNEQFF. For the CDR3, the DNA is TGTGCCAGCAGTGACGACAGATACAATGAGCAGTTCTTC.

The chain combines TRBV4-3 with TRBJ1-5; D not resolved. The CDR3 spans 15 residues. Germline V gives CDR1 LGHNA, CDR2 YSLEER. The ends were cut back, 0 bases at V and 0 bases at J, with 6 bases in the middle. DNA for the CDR3: TGCGCCAGCAGCCAAGACCTGTATAGCAATCAGCCCCAGCATTTT. Encoded protein: CASSQDLYSNQPQHF.

The chain combines TRBV11-3 with TRBJ1-5; weak D call: TRBD1 (5 bases). CDR1 and CDR2 from the germline V gene are SGHNT and YENEEA. This CDR3 region has 18 residues. With 2 bases removed from V and 5 bases from J, the gap between germline ends came to 22 bases. The CDR3 DNA reads TGTGCCAGCAGCTTACTCGGGCAATTTACGCCGGGGGATCAGCCCCAGCATTTT. This translates into CASSLLGQFTPGDQPQHF.

This chain connects TRBV13 to TRBJ2-7; D assignment may be TRBD1 or TRBD2 (5 bases each). The CDR3 is made up of 14 amino acids. V lost 0 bases to trimming and J lost 3 bases, with 9 bases between them. The V gene's germline CDR1 is PRHDT and CDR2 FYEKMQ (reference sequence). This CDR3 is CASSLGRGFYEQYF. CDR3 nucleotides: TGTGCCAGCAGCTTAGGCCGGGGCTTCTACGAGCAGTACTTC. Together with reference TRBV13 and TRBJ2-7, the CDR3 gives the full variable domain: AAGVIQSPRHLIKEKRETATLKCYPIPRHDTVYWYQQGPGQDPQFLISFYEKMQSDKGSIPDRFSAQQFSDYHSELNMSSLELGDSALYFCASSLGRGFYEQYFGPGTRLTVT.

The chain couples TRBV27 to TRBJ2-3, with D hard to call. The germline V gene has CDR1 MNHEY and CDR2 SMNVEV (reference sequence). Trimming took off 3 bases at V and 2 bases at J, with 6 bases between the two ends. The CDR3 has 13 residues. The CDR3 DNA is TGTGCCAGCAGTTTGGAGAACACAGATACGCAGTATTTT. Translated, it gives CASSLENTDTQYF.

The CDR3 loop reads CASSWWQTYEQYF. CDR3 coding DNA: TGTGCCAGCAGCTGGTGGCAGACCTACGAGCAGTACTTC. The rearrangement uses TRBV11-2 and TRBJ2-7; D is undetermined. The CDR3 totals 13 residues. V dropped 4 bases and J dropped 2 bases, with 9 bases sitting between them. Looked up from germline, CDR1 is SGHAT and CDR2 is FQNNGV.

The table lists this clone with a few counts. This sequence joins TRBV6-6 and TRBJ1-1; D ambiguous. The germline CDR1 and CDR2 sequences are MNHNY and SVGAGI (reference sequence). The CDR3 loop spans 11 amino acids. Between the trimmed V and J ends, which lost 4 bases and 7 bases, there was a span of 7 bases. CDR3 in DNA: TGTGCCAGCAGTTTCGAGGGTGAAGCTTTCTTT. It specifies CASSFEGEAFF.

The J gene is TRBJ1-3, the V gene TRBV19; D call uncertain. The CDR3 has 14 amino acids. Trimming took 3 bases from V and 2 from J, leaving 8 bases between them. CDR1 and CDR2 from the germline V gene are LNHDA and SQIVND (reference sequence). CDR3 loop: CASSIRGAGNTIYF. DNA of the CDR3: TGTGCCAGTAGTATCCGGGGAGCTGGAAACACCATATATTTT.

The J gene is TRBJ2-3, the V gene TRBV28; D not resolved. CDR1 and CDR2 (germline): MDHEN, SYDVKM. The ends were cut back, 6 bases at V and 6 bases at J, with 16 bases in the middle. The CDR3 is 14 amino acids. The CDR3 protein is CASSPPWPGDTQYF. CDR3 DNA: TGTGCCAGCAGCCCACCCTGGCCTGGGGATACGCAGTATTTT.

CDR3 loop: CASSAIGEQFF. The CDR3 bases are TGTGCCAGCAGCGCAATAGGGGAGCAGTTCTTC. V is TRBV7-9 and J is TRBJ2-1, with D unresolved. Germline V lookup: CDR1 SEHNR, CDR2 FQNEAQ (reference sequence). The CDR3 contains 11 residues. Trimming pared 5 bases from V and 10 bases from J, leaving 9 bases between.

The chain is built from TRBV11-2 and TRBJ2-3; 9 bases fit TRBD2. CDR1 and CDR2 (germline): SGHAT, FQNNGV. The CDR3 loop spans 17 amino acids. V shed 4 bases and J 5 bases; nucleotides not matched to a gene: 13. The CDR3 loop reads CASSSTWTSDPGDTQYF. The CDR3, as DNA: TGTGCCAGCAGCTCCACGTGGACTAGCGACCCAGGAGATACGCAGTATTTT.

The chain links TRBV4-2 to TRBJ2-7; D ambiguous. Per the germline V gene, CDR1 is LGHNA and CDR2 is YNFKEQ. The CDR3 is 14 residues long. V was cut by 1 base and J by 5 bases, with 12 bases left in between. In DNA form, the CDR3 reads TGTGCCAGCAGCCAAGTTAGTTCCAGCGACGAGCAGTACTTC. It codes for CASSQVSSSDEQYF.

The chain joins TRBV6-1 to TRBJ1-1, with a tentative D call TRBD1 (5 bases). Germline CDR1 is MNHNS and CDR2 is SASEGT. Trimming removed 7 bases from V and 4 bases from J, with 13 bases in between. The CDR3 runs 13 residues. The CDR3 sequence: CASIWGRTTEAFF. The DNA for the CDR3 is TGTGCCAGCATATGGGGACGGACCACTGAAGCTTTCTTT.

Only one count was recorded for this clone. V is TRBV29-1 and J is TRBJ2-1; TRBD1 matches 8 bases. Germline values: CDR1 SQVTM, CDR2 ANQGSEA. The CDR3 loop spans 15 amino acids. Losses at the gene ends were 6 bases for V and 4 bases for J; bases not matched to a gene: 11. CDR3 amino acids: CSVIMGGQVYNEQFF. In DNA form, the CDR3 reads TGCAGCGTCATCATGGGGGGACAGGTATACAATGAGCAGTTCTTC.

The genes are TRBV2 and TRBJ1-1, with no clear D. Trimming left V 4 bases short and J 1 base short, with 4 bases between. There are 12 residues in the CDR3. Per germline, CDR1 SNHLY and CDR2 FYNNEI. The chain's CDR3 is CASSVANTEAFF. The CDR3, as DNA: TGTGCCAGCAGTGTAGCGAACACTGAAGCTTTCTTT.

The chain carries TRBV21-1 and TRBJ2-7; the table's D call TRBD1 went unverified against the DNA. TRBV21-1 is reported as a pseudogene. CDR3 length equals 16 residues. CDR3 coding DNA: TGTGCCAGCAGCACAACCCCCGGGACAGGGACCTACGAGCAGTACTTC. This codes for CASSTTPGTGTYEQYF.

V and J are TRBV4-2 and TRBJ2-7; no firm D call. The CDR3 is 12 amino acids. V was clipped by 6 bases and J by 6 bases, with 12 bases between them. Germline V gene sequence: CDR1 LGHNA, CDR2 YNFKEQ. DNA of the CDR3: TGTGCCAGCAGGGGTTCTTTGTCCGAGCAGTACTTC. Its translation is CASRGSLSEQYF.

This clone occurred a few times. The chain has TRBV10-3 and TRBJ2-7; D gene ambiguous. Per germline, CDR1 ENHRY and CDR2 SYGVKD. The CDR3 covers 12 residues. Trimming shortened V by 7 bases and J by 4 bases, and 11 bases separated the two germline ends. In DNA form, the CDR3 reads TGTGCCATCAACTCGGACCAATACGAGCAGTACTTC. Its protein is CAINSDQYEQYF.

This clone was counted at least ten times. V is TRBV9 and J is TRBJ2-1; TRBD2 aligns across 11 bases. V lost 0 bases and J lost 2; bases outside the gene matches: 4. The CDR3 is 17 residues long. In germline, CDR1 is SGDLS, CDR2 YYNGEE. In DNA form, the CDR3 reads TGTGCCAGCAGCGTAGCTCTAGCGGGAGGACCCTACAATGAGCAGTTCTTC. Its protein is CASSVALAGGPYNEQFF.

With regard to this clone: At the DNA level, this CDR3 is encoded by other sequences in the same sample as well. The chain is built from TRBV29-1 and TRBJ2-1; 7 nucleotides agree with TRBD2. The CDR3 consists of 13 residues. V shed 5 bases, J shed 3 bases, and the junction held 4 bases outside the gene matches. From germline, CDR1 is SQVTM and CDR2 ANQGSEA. CDR3 sequence (DNA): TGCAGCGTTCGGCTAGCGGACTACAATGAGCAGTTCTTC. Protein: CSVRLADYNEQFF.

The chain combines TRBV13 with TRBJ2-1, with D possibly matching TRBD2 (6 bases). CDR1 is PRHDT and CDR2 is FYEKMQ in the germline V gene (reference sequence). The CDR3 spans 14 residues. V was trimmed by 10 bases and J by 2 bases, leaving 15 bases between them. The chain's CDR3 is CATVPEGPYNEQFF. DNA of the CDR3: TGTGCCACTGTCCCGGAGGGCCCCTACAATGAGCAGTTCTTC.

The chain links TRBV7-9 to TRBJ2-3, with D uncertain. Between the trimmed V and J ends, which lost 4 bases and 6 bases, there was a span of 14 bases. Germline CDR1 is SEHNR and CDR2 is FQNEAQ (reference sequence). The CDR3 has 14 amino acids. CDR3 loop: CASSSRVLMDTQYF. The CDR3 coding sequence is TGTGCCAGCAGCTCTCGGGTCCTCATGGATACGCAGTATTTT. Full variable domain (rest looked up from reference TRBV7-9 and TRBJ2-3): DTGVSQNPRHKITKRGQNVTFRCDPISEHNRLYWYRQTLGQGPEFLTYFQNEAQLEKSRLLSDRFSAERPKGSFSTLEIQRTEQGDSAMYLCASSSRVLMDTQYFGPGTRLTVL.

Details on this clone: Other DNA sequences in the sample encode the same CDR3. The chain combines TRBV10-1 with TRBJ2-7; the D is unclear. CDR1 and CDR2 (germline): WNHNN, SYGVQD (reference sequence). V lost 3 bases to trimming and J lost 4 bases, with 4 bases between them. The CDR3 runs to 11 residues. This CDR3 reads CASSDSYEQYF. The CDR3 nucleotides are TGCGCCAGCAGTGATTCGTACGAGCAGTACTTC.

This rearrangement joins TRBV25-1 to TRBJ1-3, with D perhaps matching TRBD1 (6 bases). Germline V CDR1 and CDR2: MGHDK, SYGVNS. Trimming stripped 5 bases from V and 3 bases from J, with 8 bases between. The CDR3 covers 13 residues. This CDR3 is CASSNRVGNTIYF. In nucleotides, the CDR3 is TGTGCCAGCAGTAACAGGGTTGGAAACACCATATATTTT.